This TCR beta chain was captured in a study of memory CD4+ T cells and cytomegalovirus serostatus (dated by TCRdb to about 2019). Some background on the complete study: The cohort included approximately 35 healthy adults from Belgium, of whom 9 were CMV seropositive and about 24 were CMV seronegative. To replicate a published TCR-based CMV serostatus classifier, the researchers sequenced the CD4+ memory TCRbeta repertoires of a Belgian cohort whose cytomegalovirus serostatus was known.

On this clone: Its antigen remains unidentified. Per-base qualities were not stored, and no clone one base away is much larger.

Genomic DNA was extracted from sorted cells with the Quick-DNA Microprep Kit. Amplification of TCRbeta DNA was done with the immunoSEQ hsTCRbeta kit, following the protocol from the manufacturer. An Illumina MiSeq instrument was used to sequence the TCRbeta libraries. In the source study's methods: After out-of-frame sequences were removed, 2 million to 2.5 million distinct TCRbeta sequences remained, averaging approximately 68,000 per individual. Each individual was scored according to the count of about 150 previously reported CMV-associated TCRbeta sequences and the total productive distinct TCRbeta count. A beta-binomial model was reimplemented in Python, and scikit-learn random forests with default parameters were trained on US cohort data. Classifier performance on the Belgian cohort was summarized as median AUC with percentile confidence intervals over 10,000 bootstrap iterations. TCRdb stores this immuneACCESS table with in-frame sequences only. Part of the clones is absent; in the studies checked, under half of the shortfall reflects unresolved V genes, and no reason is known for the rest. From that table come the V and J calls and clone size; the DNA was used to work out D and trimming. The sample profile shows 45,000 to 65,000 clones; around 83% of them were found once. Of the sample, 1.5% to 2% is held by the ten largest clones.

Overall study outcomes, separate from this receptor: Of under 200 previously reported CMV-associated TCRbeta sequences, approximately 70 appeared in the CD4+ memory repertoires, each in one to five individuals. Results were interpreted as suggesting that the CMV-associated TCR signature is largely present in the CD4+ memory repertoire. For CMV serostatus prediction, a median bootstrapped AUC of approximately 0.95 was reached with the original framework, and a median bootstrapped AUC of roughly 0.92 was reached with a US-trained random forest. On the Belgian cohort, the classifier based on the original framework reached a median bootstrapped AUC of approximately 0.95, with a 95% CI of 0.76-1.00. Only CD4+CD45RO+ memory cells were sequenced, unlike the original study, which covered naive and memory CD4+ and CD8+ populations.

A FACSAria II was used to sort memory CD4+ T cells, defined as single viable CD3+CD4+CD8-CD45RO+ cells. CMV serostatus was determined with a Roche Elecsys assay detecting serum IgG against CMV pp150, pp28, p38 and p52. Following thawing, total CD4+ T cells were enriched through positive selection using CD4 magnetic microbeads. The samples came from a different study that was designed specifically to examine the CD4+ T cell memory repertoire. Peripheral blood mononuclear cells were isolated and cryopreserved according to standard operating procedures, and serum was stored at -80 degrees C. CD3-PerCP (BW264/56), CD4-APC (RPA-T4), CD45RO-PE (UCHT1) and CD8-Pacific Orange (3B5) antibodies were used for staining, and non-viable cells were excluded with Sytox blue. Per the germline V gene, SGHTA is the CDR1 and FQGNSA is the CDR2. Including cysteine and phenylalanine, the CDR3 has 14 amino acids. Of the read, only the CDR3 DNA is kept; its 42 bases are in frame from base 1. Relative to germline, V is 1 base shorter and J is 3 bases shorter, with 9 bases between their ends.

The rearrangement joined TRBV7-2 to TRBJ1-2; possibly the D gene is TRBD1, per 5 matching bases. The receptor was isolated from an adult in good health and CMV-seropositive. What was sequenced was memory CD4+ T cells from blood. The CDR3 protein is CASSLDGTDYGYTF. The bases are TGTGCCAGCAGCTTAGATGGGACGGACTATGGCTACACCTTC.